This passage covers 2 T cell receptor beta chains from one sample sequenced in a study of blood T cell repertoires in COVID-19. Sequenced by immunoSEQ multiplex PCR; TCRdb stores in-frame clones only, minus some. This sample has fewer than 350,000 clones, with roughly 86% found just once. Sequencing used peripheral blood. Every receptor here comes from a man between 18 and 35 years old with active or convalescent COVID-19.

The V gene is TRBV6-2 or TRBV6-3, the J gene TRBJ2-7; 8 bases are a match to TRBD1. Trimming at V came to 2 bases and at J to 4 bases, leaving 1 base not matched to a gene. Germline V gene data show CDR1 as MNHEY and CDR2 as SVGEGT. The CDR3 runs 13 residues. The CDR3 bases are TGTGCCAGCAGTTACCGGGACAGGTACGAGCAGTACTTC. This gives the protein CASSYRDRYEQYF.

The chain links TRBV4-2 to TRBJ2-7; D ambiguous. The CDR3 runs to 16 residues. The V end lost 1 base, the J end lost 2 bases, and 15 bases lay between the germline ends. CDR1 is LGHNA, CDR2 YNFKEQ, per germline. The CDR3 bases are TGTGCCAGCAGCCAAGGCCGTGAGCCAGGTCCCTACGAGCAGTACTTC. Translated, it gives CASSQGREPGPYEQYF.